This record concerns one T cell receptor beta chain sequence. Its matching antigen is unknown. The sample is drawn from a study of graft-versus-host responses after intestinal transplantation. Overall study: Each recipient received anti-thymocyte globulin induction, then tacrolimus and steroids for around three years. Findings and caveats of the study: HvG clone declines early post-transplant were associated with peak circulating GvH levels.

Germline assignment: CDR1 PRHDT and CDR2 FYEKMQ (reference sequence). This CDR3 region has 15 residues. With V trimmed by 0 bases and J by 9 bases, 6 bases remained unmatched. Here immunoSEQ multiplex PCR was the method, and the copy in TCRdb shows in-frame clones only, minus some. The sample lists about 89,000 clones, about 94% occurring once. This receptor was obtained from a human donor who was the organ donor for an intestinal transplant. The chain uses TRBV13 and TRBJ1-1; TRBD1 aligns across 11 bases. Material: unstimulated CD4+ T cells sorted from spleen or lymph node cells, obtained before transplant. This chain's CDR3 is CASSLGDRGPVKAFF. In nucleotides, the CDR3 is TGTGCCAGCAGCTTAGGGGACAGGGGGCCGGTGAAAGCTTTCTTT.